What follows are 5 T cell receptor beta chains derived from one specimen sequenced in a study of OX40 agonist ivuxolimab in advanced cancers. Sequencing was performed with immunoSEQ multiplex PCR; in TCRdb, only in-frame clones are kept and a portion is missing. The sample consists of around 100,000 clones, about 83% of them appearing once. This specimen was CD4+ or CD8+ T cells sorted from blood, taken in a trial of the OX40 agonist ivuxolimab. The receptors shown here come from an adult with an advanced solid tumor such as melanoma, head and neck, liver or kidney cancer.

This clone occurred once. V and J are TRBV1 and TRBJ1-4; TRBD1, the table's D call, was not compared with the DNA. TRBV1 is reported as a pseudogene. This CDR3 is built from 16 residues. CDR3 nucleotides: TGCACCAGCAGCCAAGATAGTAGGACAGGGGGTGAAAAACTGTTTTTT. Its translation is CTSSQDSRTGGEKLFF.

V and J are TRBV5-1 and TRBJ2-5, with D perhaps given as TRBD1 or TRBD2 (6 bases each). The V end lost 2 bases, the J end lost 5 bases, and 16 bases lay between the germline ends. This CDR3 is 15 amino acids long. Germline-derived CDR1 and CDR2 are SGHRS and YFSETQ. CDR3 coding DNA: TGCGCCAGCAGCTTTCAGGTGGGGGGCGACGAGACCCAGTACTTC. This sequence encodes CASSFQVGGDETQYF.

The chain uses TRBV15 and TRBJ2-5; weak D call: TRBD2 (5 bases). Germline assignment: CDR1 LNHNV and CDR2 YYDKDF (reference sequence). The ends were cut back, 0 bases at V and 2 bases at J, with 19 bases in the middle. The CDR3 is made up of 18 amino acids. CDR3 nucleotide sequence: TGTGCCACCAGCAGAGATAGGCCTCAGAGAGGGCTACAAGAGACCCAGTACTTC. Its translation is CATSRDRPQRGLQETQYF.

This chain uses TRBV5-6 with TRBJ2-3, with 12 bases aligning to TRBD2. The V segment lost 3 bases and the J segment 6 bases; nucleotides outside the gene matches: 8. The CDR3 has 16 amino acids. CDR1 SGHDT and CDR2 YYEEEE come from the germline V gene. As DNA, the CDR3 is TGTGCCAGCAGCTCTTACACTAGCGGGAGGCCGGATACGCAGTATTTT. Translated: CASSSYTSGRPDTQYF. Looking up the rest from reference TRBV5-6 and TRBJ2-3 gives the full variable domain: DAGVTQSPTHLIKTRGQQVTLRCSPKSGHDTVSWYQQALGQGPQFIFQYYEEEERQRGNFPDRFSGHQFPNYSSELNVNALLLGDSALYLCASSSYTSGRPDTQYFGPGTRLTVL.

V is TRBV12-2 and J is TRBJ2-2; the DNA was not used to check the table's D call, TRBD2. TRBV12-2 is an annotated pseudogene. The CDR3 contains 19 residues. CDR3 sequence: CASRLALLAGGTNTGELFF. CDR3 sequence (DNA): TGTGCAAGTCGCTTAGCGCTGTTAGCGGGAGGGACGAACACCGGGGAGCTGTTTTTT.